This is a list of T cell receptor beta chains from one sample in a study of radiotherapy plus CTLA-4 blockade in lung cancer. TCRdb's copy holds only in-frame clones and misses some; the assay was immunoSEQ multiplex PCR. Altogether some 64,000 clones are present, 70% to 80% being singletons, with the ten largest covering 4.4%. Sequenced material: peripheral blood, taken from a patient treated with radiotherapy plus ipilimumab. The receptors were gathered from a human donor with non-small cell lung cancer who had a complete response to radiotherapy plus ipilimumab. Each CDR3 is given with its conserved first and last residue. Fields, in order: V gene, D gene, clone size, J gene, CDR3 DNA, CDR3 protein. D genes are given only for firm matches. The listing skips clone size in some rows; elsewhere it reads once, few, many or a size class.

V gene: TRBV5-4
D gene: TRBD1
clone size: NA
J gene: TRBJ1-2
CDR3 DNA: TGTGCCAGCAGCTTGGGACAGGGGGATGGCTACACCTTC
CDR3 protein: CASSLGQGDGYTF

V gene: TRBV4-3
D gene: NA
clone size: NA
J gene: TRBJ1-5
CDR3 DNA: TGCGCCAGCAGCCAAGATACAGACAATCAGCCCCAGCATTTT
CDR3 protein: CASSQDTDNQPQHF

V gene: TRBV29-1
D gene: NA
clone size: NA
J gene: TRBJ2-1
CDR3 DNA: TGCAGCCTCTGGGAAGGGAAGAAACTCAACAATGAGCAGTTCTTC
CDR3 protein: CSLWEGKKLNNEQFF

V gene: TRBV6-6
D gene: NA
clone size: NA
J gene: TRBJ2-7
CDR3 DNA: TGTGCCAGCAGTTACTCTGCCGGAGCCTACGAGCAGTACTTC
CDR3 protein: CASSYSAGAYEQYF

V gene: TRBV30
D gene: NA
clone size: NA
J gene: TRBJ2-3
CDR3 DNA: TGTGCCTGGGCCCCTGGCAGGGGAGTCTCTAGGCGGTCCACAGATACGCAGTATTTT
CDR3 protein: CAWAPGRGVSRRSTDTQYF

V gene: TRBV5-1
D gene: TRBD2
clone size: NA
J gene: TRBJ2-1
CDR3 DNA: TGCGCCAGCAGCTTGGAGGCTGGCGGGAGGGCCTATGAGCAGTTCTTC
CDR3 protein: CASSLEAGGRAYEQFF

V gene: TRBV21-1
D gene: NA
clone size: NA
J gene: TRBJ2-3
CDR3 DNA: TGTGCCAGCAGCAAAGGGAGGGGGGCCGGCACAGATACGCAGTATTTT
CDR3 protein: CASSKGRGAGTDTQYF

V gene: TRBV27
D gene: NA
clone size: NA
J gene: TRBJ1-5
CDR3 DNA: TGTGCCAGCAGCTATATATTTGGAAGGGGAAATCAGCCCCAGCATTTT
CDR3 protein: CASSYIFGRGNQPQHF

V gene: TRBV7-2
D gene: TRBD1
clone size: NA
J gene: TRBJ1-3
CDR3 DNA: TGTGCCAGCAGCCCCTGGGACAGTGGAGGAAACACCATATATTTT
CDR3 protein: CASSPWDSGGNTIYF

V gene: TRBV5-1
D gene: TRBD1
clone size: NA
J gene: TRBJ1-2
CDR3 DNA: TGCGCCAGCAGCAGCGGGGACAGATTACATACAAACTATGGCTACACCTTC
CDR3 protein: CASSSGDRLHTNYGYTF

V gene: TRBV5-1
D gene: TRBD1
clone size: few
J gene: TRBJ2-7
CDR3 DNA: TGCGCCAGCAGCTTGTCAGGGGGCCGGTCGGCCGAGCAGTACTTC
CDR3 protein: CASSLSGGRSAEQYF

V gene: TRBV15
D gene: NA
clone size: few
J gene: TRBJ1-1
CDR3 DNA: TGTGCCACCAGCAACTCCGATACCGGGACACGAGCTTTCTTT
CDR3 protein: CATSNSDTGTRAFF

V gene: TRBV28
D gene: NA
clone size: once
J gene: TRBJ2-2
CDR3 DNA: TGTGCCAGCAGTTTGTACAGGAGCAACACCGGGGAGCTGTTTTTT
CDR3 protein: CASSLYRSNTGELFF

V gene: TRBV14
D gene: NA
clone size: NA
J gene: TRBJ1-1
CDR3 DNA: TGTGCCAGCAGCCGCGCGGGGCCCACTGAAGCTTTCTTT
CDR3 protein: CASSRAGPTEAFF

V gene: TRBV18
D gene: TRBD1
clone size: NA
J gene: TRBJ1-1
CDR3 DNA: TGTGCCAGCTCACCAGGGGACAGGGGTGTGAACACTGAAGCTTTCTTT
CDR3 protein: CASSPGDRGVNTEAFF

V gene: TRBV30
D gene: NA
clone size: NA
J gene: TRBJ1-2
CDR3 DNA: TGTGCCTGGAGTCTCCGGGACCCGGAACCTGGCTACACCTTC
CDR3 protein: CAWSLRDPEPGYTF

V gene: TRBV25-1
D gene: NA
clone size: few
J gene: TRBJ2-5
CDR3 DNA: TGTGCCAGCAGTGAATATAAGGAGGCCCAAGAGACCCAGTACTTC
CDR3 protein: CASSEYKEAQETQYF

V gene: TRBV5-1
D gene: TRBD1
clone size: NA
J gene: TRBJ1-2
CDR3 DNA: TGCGCCAGCAGCTTGGAAGGGGGCTCTGGCTATGGCTACACCTTC
CDR3 protein: CASSLEGGSGYGYTF

V gene: TRBV7-9
D gene: NA
clone size: NA
J gene: TRBJ1-4
CDR3 DNA: TGTGCCAGCAGCTTAGTGGCAGGGATGAATGAAAAACTGTTTTTT
CDR3 protein: CASSLVAGMNEKLFF

V gene: TRBV28
D gene: NA
clone size: NA
J gene: TRBJ2-5
CDR3 DNA: TGTGCCAGCAGTCCGCCCGAGGGGAGGGAGACCCAGTACTTC
CDR3 protein: CASSPPEGRETQYF

V gene: TRBV7-2
D gene: TRBD2
clone size: NA
J gene: TRBJ2-1
CDR3 DNA: TGTGCCAGCAGCTTAGCTGGGACTAGCCCGTTCTTC
CDR3 protein: CASSLAGTSPFF

V gene: TRBV6-5
D gene: NA
clone size: NA
J gene: TRBJ1-3
CDR3 DNA: TGTGCCAGCAGTTACGGCCGGAAGGGAAACACCATATATTTT
CDR3 protein: CASSYGRKGNTIYF

V gene: TRBV15
D gene: NA
clone size: NA
J gene: TRBJ2-1
CDR3 DNA: TGTGCCACCAGCAGAGATTTAGGGAGAGACAATGAGCAGTTCTTC
CDR3 protein: CATSRDLGRDNEQFF

V gene: TRBV7-2
D gene: TRBD2
clone size: NA
J gene: TRBJ2-5
CDR3 DNA: TGTGCCAGCAGCAGAAACCCGGGACTAGCAGCAGAGACCCAGTACTTC
CDR3 protein: CASSRNPGLAAETQYF

V gene: TRBV6-1
D gene: TRBD1
clone size: NA
J gene: TRBJ1-2
CDR3 DNA: TGTGCTGTCATCGACGGGACAGGTGTGTATGGCTACACCTTC
CDR3 protein: CAVIDGTGVYGYTF

V gene: TRBV18
D gene: NA
clone size: NA
J gene: TRBJ1-3
CDR3 DNA: TGTGCCAGCTCTCCGGGGGCCCAGGGCGGAAACACCATATATTTT
CDR3 protein: CASSPGAQGGNTIYF

V gene: TRBV5-4
D gene: TRBD2
clone size: NA
J gene: TRBJ2-1
CDR3 DNA: TGTGCCAGCAGCTTGGCGGGGGGGCGGGGAAATGAGCAGTTCTTC
CDR3 protein: CASSLAGGRGNEQFF

V gene: TRBV11-3
D gene: TRBD1
clone size: NA
J gene: TRBJ2-2
CDR3 DNA: TGTGCCAGCAGCTTAGGTTCCGGGACAGGGAACACCGGGGAGCTGTTTTTT
CDR3 protein: CASSLGSGTGNTGELFF

V gene: TRBV9
D gene: NA
clone size: few
J gene: TRBJ2-2
CDR3 DNA: TGTGCCAGCAGCTGGGCCGGGGAGCTGTTTTTT
CDR3 protein: CASSWAGELFF

V gene: TRBV6-1
D gene: TRBD2
clone size: NA
J gene: TRBJ2-1
CDR3 DNA: TGTGCCAGCAGTGGGACCGGGACTAGAAGTAAGAATGAGCAGTTCTTC
CDR3 protein: CASSGTGTRSKNEQFF

V gene: TRBV19
D gene: TRBD1
clone size: NA
J gene: TRBJ1-5
CDR3 DNA: TGTGCCAGTAGTATGAAGGGACAGGGGGCCTGGAGTCAGCCCCAGCATTTT
CDR3 protein: CASSMKGQGAWSQPQHF

V gene: TRBV7-6
D gene: NA
clone size: NA
J gene: TRBJ2-7
CDR3 DNA: TGTGCCAGCAGCTTAGACGGTTCCTACGAGCAGTACTTC
CDR3 protein: CASSLDGSYEQYF

V gene: TRBV5-1
D gene: NA
clone size: NA
J gene: TRBJ2-1
CDR3 DNA: TGCGCCAGCAGCTTATTAAATGAGCAGTTCTTC
CDR3 protein: CASSLLNEQFF

V gene: TRBV30
D gene: NA
clone size: NA
J gene: TRBJ2-2
CDR3 DNA: TGTGCCTGGAGTTTCCCTGGCGGGGAGCTGTTTTTT
CDR3 protein: CAWSFPGGELFF

V gene: TRBV7-9
D gene: TRBD1
clone size: NA
J gene: TRBJ2-6
CDR3 DNA: TGTGCCAGCAGCTTAAGGACAGGGGGAACTGGGGCCAACGTCCTGACTTTC
CDR3 protein: CASSLRTGGTGANVLTF

V gene: TRBV7-2
D gene: NA
clone size: NA
J gene: TRBJ1-5
CDR3 DNA: TGTGCCAGCAGTCCACGGACTAACTTTAATCAGCCCCAGCATTTT
CDR3 protein: CASSPRTNFNQPQHF

V gene: TRBV25-1
D gene: NA
clone size: NA
J gene: TRBJ2-3
CDR3 DNA: TGTGCCAGCAGTGTATCAGCGGGCCCCACAGATACGCAGTATTTT
CDR3 protein: CASSVSAGPTDTQYF

V gene: TRBV7-8
D gene: TRBD1
clone size: NA
J gene: TRBJ2-7
CDR3 DNA: TGTGCCAGCAGCTTGGGCCCCTGGGGACAGAGCTCCTACGAGCAGTACTTC
CDR3 protein: CASSLGPWGQSSYEQYF

V gene: TRBV7-2
D gene: NA
clone size: NA
J gene: TRBJ1-6
CDR3 DNA: TGTGCCAGCAGCGGTTGGGATAATTCACCCCTCCACTTT
CDR3 protein: CASSGWDNSPLHF

V gene: TRBV25-1
D gene: TRBD1
clone size: NA
J gene: TRBJ2-7
CDR3 DNA: TGTGCCAGCAGTGATCCGGGACAGATTTACGAGCAGTACTTC
CDR3 protein: CASSDPGQIYEQYF

V gene: TRBV7-8
D gene: TRBD2
clone size: NA
J gene: TRBJ2-7
CDR3 DNA: TGTGCCAGCAGCAGAGGACTAGCGGGGGGGCCGGGGACATCGTACGAGCAGTACTTC
CDR3 protein: CASSRGLAGGPGTSYEQYF

V gene: TRBV19
D gene: NA
clone size: NA
J gene: TRBJ1-1
CDR3 DNA: TGTGCCAGTAGTATATGGGGTGAGGGCACTGAAGCTTTCTTT
CDR3 protein: CASSIWGEGTEAFF

V gene: TRBV9
D gene: TRBD2
clone size: NA
J gene: TRBJ2-3
CDR3 DNA: TGTGCCAGCAGCGTAGCGATCGGGGGGGCAGGAGATACGCAGTATTTT
CDR3 protein: CASSVAIGGAGDTQYF

V gene: TRBV10-3
D gene: NA
clone size: NA
J gene: TRBJ2-6
CDR3 DNA: TGTGCCATCAGTGAAGGGGAACCCCTCCTTAGTGGGGCCAACGTCCTGACTTTC
CDR3 protein: CAISEGEPLLSGANVLTF

V gene: TRBV6-6
D gene: NA
clone size: few
J gene: TRBJ2-7
CDR3 DNA: TGTGCCAGCAGTTACACCTACGAGCAGTACTTC
CDR3 protein: CASSYTYEQYF

V gene: TRBV2
D gene: TRBD1
clone size: NA
J gene: TRBJ2-1
CDR3 DNA: TGTGCCAGCAGGGGGTCTGGGACAGGTCTTTACAATGAGCAGTTCTTC
CDR3 protein: CASRGSGTGLYNEQFF

V gene: TRBV27
D gene: NA
clone size: NA
J gene: TRBJ2-7
CDR3 DNA: TGTGCCAGCAGTTCCCCGGGCCTTACCCGCTACGAGCAGTACTTC
CDR3 protein: CASSSPGLTRYEQYF

V gene: TRBV30
D gene: NA
clone size: once
J gene: TRBJ2-3
CDR3 DNA: TGTGCCTGGATGATGGCCACTTATGGCACAGATACGCAGTATTTT
CDR3 protein: CAWMMATYGTDTQYF

V gene: TRBV4-3
D gene: NA
clone size: few
J gene: TRBJ1-2
CDR3 DNA: TGCGCCAGCAGCCCAAACCCGGGGACCCTCAATGGCTACACCTTC
CDR3 protein: CASSPNPGTLNGYTF

V gene: TRBV4-1
D gene: NA
clone size: NA
J gene: TRBJ1-5
CDR3 DNA: TGCGCCAGCAGCCAAGGCCCTGGGGGACAGCCCCAGCATTTT
CDR3 protein: CASSQGPGGQPQHF

V gene: TRBV9
D gene: NA
clone size: NA
J gene: TRBJ2-5
CDR3 DNA: TGTGCCAGCAGCGTAGTTTCCTTCGAAGGGACCCAGTACTTC
CDR3 protein: CASSVVSFEGTQYF

V gene: TRBV9
D gene: TRBD1
clone size: NA
J gene: TRBJ1-5
CDR3 DNA: TGTGCCAGCAGCACGGGACAGGGAGGTAGCAATCAGCCCCAGCATTTT
CDR3 protein: CASSTGQGGSNQPQHF

V gene: TRBV7-9
D gene: NA
clone size: few
J gene: TRBJ1-1
CDR3 DNA: TGTGCCAGCAGCTTCGAGGGTGGCACTGAAGCTTTCTTT
CDR3 protein: CASSFEGGTEAFF

V gene: TRBV27
D gene: NA
clone size: NA
J gene: TRBJ2-1
CDR3 DNA: TGTGCCAGCAGTTTTATTGATAGGAGCGATGAGCAGTTCTTC
CDR3 protein: CASSFIDRSDEQFF

V gene: TRBV27
D gene: NA
clone size: NA
J gene: TRBJ1-5
CDR3 DNA: TGTGCCAGCAGGGGGCAGGGCAATCAGCCCCAGCATTTT
CDR3 protein: CASRGQGNQPQHF

V gene: TRBV5-4
D gene: NA
clone size: few
J gene: TRBJ2-7
CDR3 DNA: TGTGCCAGCAGCGCTAAACAGGGAGTATACGAGCAGTACTTC
CDR3 protein: CASSAKQGVYEQYF

V gene: TRBV2
D gene: NA
clone size: NA
J gene: TRBJ1-2
CDR3 DNA: TGTGCCAGCAGGGCCACTGGGACGGTCTATGGCTACACCTTC
CDR3 protein: CASRATGTVYGYTF